The 7 T cell receptor beta chains in this list originate from one sample, sequenced in a study of blood T cell repertoires in COVID-19. Clones were read by immunoSEQ multiplex PCR, and TCRdb kept only the in-frame ones, dropping some. The table lists under 200,000 clones, around 85% of them singletons. The sequencing input was peripheral blood. These receptor sequences come from a woman in her 70s with acute or convalescent COVID-19.

Remarks on this clone: At one end the junction does not follow the germline gene, possibly because of a read error. The rearrangement uses TRBV10-1 and TRBJ2-2, with 9 bases fitting TRBD1. Germline V gene sequence: CDR1 WNHNN, CDR2 SYGVQD (reference sequence). This CDR3 contains 15 residues. CDR3 residues: CASSQSGQGGGELFF. CDR3 coding DNA: TGCGCCAGCAGTCAGTCGGGACAGGGTGGCGGGGAGCTGTTTTTT.

CDR3 residues: CASRLPGQQPYEQYF. The CDR3 DNA sequence: TGTGCCAGCAGGCTACCGGGACAGCAACCTTACGAGCAGTACTTC. The gene calls are TRBV6-5 and TRBJ2-7; 7 nucleotides line up with TRBD1. In germline, CDR1 is MNHEY, CDR2 SVGAGI. The V segment lost 6 bases and the J segment 4 bases; nucleotides outside the gene matches: 12. The CDR3 consists of 15 residues.

The CDR3 nucleotides are TGCGCCAGCAGCCAAGACCAGGGCCTAGCCTACGAGCAGTACTTC. Residues: CASSQDQGLAYEQYF. The genes are TRBV4-3 and TRBJ2-7; weak D call: TRBD1 (5 bases). CDR1 and CDR2 (germline): LGHNA, YSLEER. The CDR3 runs 15 residues. The V and J ends lost 0 bases and 2 bases respectively, with 11 bases between them.

The CDR3 DNA reads TGTGCCATCAGTGTCTCGGACAGGGACTATGGCTACACCTTC. Encoded protein: CAISVSDRDYGYTF. This chain uses TRBV10-3 with TRBJ1-2, with TRBD1 matching over 8 bases. This CDR3 spans 14 amino acids. Trimming removed 4 bases from V and 3 bases from J; junction bases left unmatched: 4. CDR1 and CDR2 (germline): ENHRY, SYGVKD.

The CDR3 nucleotides read TGTGCCAGTAGTAATCTACTAGCGGGAGACGCCGGGGCCAACGTCCTGACTTTC. Its translation is CASSNLLAGDAGANVLTF. V is TRBV19 and J is TRBJ2-6; 11 bases line up with TRBD2. The J segment lost 4 bases and the V segment lost 4 bases, leaving 9 bases of the junction unmatched. Germline V gene sequence: CDR1 LNHDA, CDR2 SQIVND (reference sequence). The CDR3 covers 18 residues.

The chain uses TRBV29-1 and TRBJ2-3; TRBD2 matches 8 bases. The CDR3 has 17 residues. CDR1 and CDR2 (germline): SQVTM, ANQGSEA. V shed 0 bases, J shed 4 bases, and the junction held 12 bases outside the gene matches. In nucleotides, the CDR3 is TGCAGCGTTGAAGATCAGGTCGTTGCGGGAGGTCCAGATACGCAGTATTTT. It specifies CSVEDQVVAGGPDTQYF.

For this clone: Other DNA sequences of this sample code for an identical CDR3. The chain couples TRBV20-1 to TRBJ1-1; TRBD1 matches at 7 bases. V was clipped by 3 bases and J by 4 bases; unmatched bases: 2. This CDR3 is built from 12 residues. CDR1 DFQATT and CDR2 SNEGSKA come from the germline V gene (reference sequence). CDR3: CSASNRGTEAFF. CDR3 DNA: TGCAGTGCTAGTAACAGGGGCACTGAAGCTTTCTTT.